The source of this T cell receptor (beta chain) is a study of sequential checkpoint blockade in melanoma. As for treatment: randomized to nivolumab then ipilimumab (arm A) or the reverse (arm B). Live CD3+CD8+ CD19− CD56− cells were sorted from PBMCs. Germline CDR1 reads SGHDT; CDR2 reads YYEEEE. Trimming shortened V by 0 bases and J by 6 bases, and 10 bases separated the two germline ends. The CDR3 runs to 13 residues. Only in-frame clones appear in the TCRdb table, and some are missing; sequencing was by immunoSEQ multiplex PCR. The sample includes some 20,000 clones, 75% to 85% seen only once; the top ten take around 35%. This clone ranks as medium-sized (0.01 to 0.1%).

V usage is TRBV5-6 and J usage is TRBJ2-7; possibly TRBD1 for D (6 bases). The specimen was CD8+ T cells sorted from blood (inferred from file names), collected from a patient given nivolumab and ipilimumab in sequence. This TCR was sampled from a human donor with melanoma. CDR3 residues: CASSLGTVREQYF. CDR3 coding DNA: TGTGCCAGCAGCTTGGGGACAGTTCGCGAGCAGTACTTC.